This T cell receptor beta chain appears in the sequencing data of a study of shared clonotypes between healthy human individuals. Germline V gives CDR1 SGHRS, CDR2 YFSETQ. There are 12 residues in the CDR3. The ends were cut back, 1 base at V and 5 bases at J, with 7 bases in the middle. Assay: immunoSEQ multiplex PCR; the TCRdb copy retains only in-frame clones and omits some. In the table there are roughly 2.1 million clones, about 92% of which are singletons. CD45RO-negative, CCR7-positively selected cells formed the naive CD8 fraction, excluding terminally differentiated effector memory CD45RA+ cells. On this clone: Other DNA sequences in this sample translate to the same CDR3.

This TCR was sampled from a man aged 18 to 30 in good health. Some clones in this sample may be carry-over from other donors' samples. The sample was naive CD8+ T cells from PBMCs. The V call is TRBV5-1, the J call TRBJ2-7; maybe TRBD2 (5 bases). CDR3 region: CASSLFSDEQYF. CDR3 DNA: TGCGCCAGCAGCTTGTTTAGCGACGAGCAGTACTTC.